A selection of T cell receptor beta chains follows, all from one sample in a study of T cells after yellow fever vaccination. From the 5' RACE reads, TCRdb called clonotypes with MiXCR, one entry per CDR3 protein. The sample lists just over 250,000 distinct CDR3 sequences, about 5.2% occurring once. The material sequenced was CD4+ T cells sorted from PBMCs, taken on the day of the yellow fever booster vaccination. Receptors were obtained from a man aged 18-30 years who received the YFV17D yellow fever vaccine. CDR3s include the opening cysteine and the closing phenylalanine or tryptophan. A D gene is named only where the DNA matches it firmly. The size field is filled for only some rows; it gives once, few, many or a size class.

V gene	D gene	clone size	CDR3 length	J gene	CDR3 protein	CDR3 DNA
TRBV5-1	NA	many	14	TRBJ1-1	CASSTGTPNTEAFF	TGCGCCAGCAGCACGGGAACCCCCAACACTGAAGCTTTCTTT
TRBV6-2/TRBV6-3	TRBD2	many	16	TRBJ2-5	CASSQSGGIPAETQYF	TGTGCCAGCAGTCAGAGCGGGGGGATACCCGCAGAGACCCAGTACTTC
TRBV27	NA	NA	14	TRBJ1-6	CATTRGSANSPLHF	TGTGCCACCACCAGGGGATCTGCTAATTCACCCCTCCACTTT
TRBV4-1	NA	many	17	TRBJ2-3	CASSQVLGLGGFDTQYF	TGCGCCAGCAGCCAAGTTCTTGGGTTGGGGGGTTTTGATACGCAGTATTTT
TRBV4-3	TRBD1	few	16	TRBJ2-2	CASSPGQGATNGELFF	TGCGCCAGCAGCCCGGGACAGGGGGCAACTAACGGGGAGCTGTTTTTT
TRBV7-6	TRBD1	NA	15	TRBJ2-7	CASSGDREASYEQYF	TGTGCCAGCAGCGGGGACAGGGAGGCTAGCTACGAGCAGTACTTC
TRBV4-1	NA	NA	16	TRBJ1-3	CASSPPGGNSGNTIYF	TGCGCCAGCAGCCCGCCTGGGGGGAACTCTGGAAACACCATATATTTT
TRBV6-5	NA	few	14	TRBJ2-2	CASSYTVLTGELFF	TGTGCCAGCAGTTACACGGTTTTGACCGGGGAGCTGTTTTTT
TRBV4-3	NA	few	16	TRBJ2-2	CASGFKGFDDTGELFF	TGCGCCAGCGGGTTTAAGGGCTTCGATGACACCGGGGAGCTGTTTTTT
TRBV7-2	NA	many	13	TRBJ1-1	CASSPGRNTEAFF	TGTGCCAGCAGCCCAGGCAGAAACACTGAAGCTTTCTTT
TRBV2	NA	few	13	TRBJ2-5	CASSEGAKGTQYF	TGTGCCAGCAGTGAAGGTGCCAAGGGGACCCAGTACTTC
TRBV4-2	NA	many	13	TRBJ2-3	CASSHVGTDTQYF	TGTGCCAGCAGCCACGTGGGGACAGATACGCAGTATTTT
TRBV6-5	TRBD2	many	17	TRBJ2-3	CASSYPRSGGPTDTQYF	TGTGCCAGCAGTTACCCTCGAAGCGGGGGGCCCACAGATACGCAGTATTTT
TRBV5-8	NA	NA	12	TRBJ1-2	CASGGQPYGYTF	TGTGCCAGCGGCGGACAGCCCTATGGCTACACCTTC
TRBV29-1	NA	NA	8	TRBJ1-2	CSVEGYTF	TGCAGCGTTGAGGGCTACACCTTC
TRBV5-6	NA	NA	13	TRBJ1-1	CASSSIGVDEAFF	TGTGCCAGCAGCTCGATAGGGGTGGATGAAGCTTTCTTT
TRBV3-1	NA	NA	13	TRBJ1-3	CASSQDFTITIYF	TGTGCCAGCAGCCAAGATTTCACGATCACCATATATTTT
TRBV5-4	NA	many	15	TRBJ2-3	CASSLDGGFTDTQYF	TGTGCCAGCAGCTTGGACGGGGGTTTCACAGATACGCAGTATTTT
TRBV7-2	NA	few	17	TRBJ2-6	CASSPRGGRTGANVLTF	TGTGCCAGCAGCCCGAGGGGGGGTCGCACTGGGGCCAACGTCCTGACTTTC
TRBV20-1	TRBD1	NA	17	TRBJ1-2	CSATLLQTGRGNYGYTF	TGCAGTGCTACCCTACTTCAGACAGGGCGTGGGAACTATGGCTACACCTTC
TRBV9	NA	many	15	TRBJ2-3	CASSVAPGSTDTQYF	TGTGCCAGCAGCGTAGCCCCGGGGAGCACAGATACGCAGTATTTT
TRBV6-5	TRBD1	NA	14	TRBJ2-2	CASRSGQFTGELFF	TGTGCCAGCCGATCGGGACAGTTCACCGGGGAGCTGTTTTTT
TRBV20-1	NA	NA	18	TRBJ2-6	CSATFLCRGGRGANVLTF	TGCAGTGCGACCTTCCTTTGCAGGGGAGGACGCGGGGCCAACGTCCTGACTTTC
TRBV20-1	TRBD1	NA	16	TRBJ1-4	CSARVGNRGTNEKLFF	TGCAGTGCTAGAGTCGGTAACAGGGGAACTAATGAAAAACTGTTTTTT
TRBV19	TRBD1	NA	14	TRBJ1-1	CASSIQGADTEAFF	TGTGCCAGTAGTATCCAGGGGGCGGACACTGAAGCTTTCTTT
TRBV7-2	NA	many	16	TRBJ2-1	CASSLLTGLSYNEQFF	TGTGCCAGCAGCTTATTGACAGGTCTATCCTACAATGAGCAGTTCTTC
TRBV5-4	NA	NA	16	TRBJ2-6	CASSSGQPSGANVLTF	TGTGCCAGCAGCTCCGGACAGCCCTCTGGGGCCAACGTCCTGACTTTC
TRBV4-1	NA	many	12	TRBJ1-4	CASSPFGEKLFF	TGCGCCAGCAGCCCATTTGGGGAAAAACTGTTTTTT
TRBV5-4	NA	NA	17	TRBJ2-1	CASSDRFLASSYNEQFF	TGTGCCAGCAGCGACCGGTTTTTAGCGAGCTCCTACAATGAGCAGTTCTTC
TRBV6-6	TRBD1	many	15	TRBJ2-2	CASSRPTGRTGELFF	TGTGCCAGCAGTCGCCCGACAGGGCGAACCGGGGAGCTGTTTTTT
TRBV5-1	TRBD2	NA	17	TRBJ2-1	CASSPTGTSGGYNEQFF	TGCGCCAGCAGCCCGACCGGGACTAGCGGGGGGTACAATGAGCAGTTCTTC
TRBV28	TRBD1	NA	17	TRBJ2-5	CASSSPLGGQGGETQYF	TGTGCCAGCAGCTCCCCCCTGGGGGGACAGGGTGGGGAGACCCAGTACTTC
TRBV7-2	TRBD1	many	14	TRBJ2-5	CASSLAQGAQTQYF	TGTGCCAGCAGCTTAGCGCAGGGGGCGCAGACCCAGTACTTC
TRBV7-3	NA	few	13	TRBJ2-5	CASSPDIGGTQYF	TGTGCCAGCAGCCCGGACATCGGAGGGACCCAGTACTTC
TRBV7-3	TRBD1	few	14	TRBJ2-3	CASSSRTGADTQYF	TGTGCCAGCAGCTCAAGGACAGGGGCAGATACGCAGTATTTT
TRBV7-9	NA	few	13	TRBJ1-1	CASSNSGGTEAFF	TGTGCCAGCTCCAATTCGGGGGGAACTGAAGCTTTCTTT
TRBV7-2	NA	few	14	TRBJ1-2	CASSLVRAGRTYTF	TGTGCCAGCAGCTTAGTTAGGGCAGGGCGCACCTACACCTTC
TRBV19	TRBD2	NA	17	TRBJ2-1	CASTLAGGLGSYNEQFF	TGTGCCAGCACCCTAGCGGGGGGGCTTGGGTCCTACAATGAGCAGTTCTTC
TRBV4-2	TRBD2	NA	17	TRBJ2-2	CASSQELAGRNTGELFF	TGTGCCAGCAGCCAGGAGCTAGCGGGGAGGAACACCGGGGAGCTGTTTTTT
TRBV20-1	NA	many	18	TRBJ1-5	CSARKLLRGRKVNQPQHF	TGCAGTGCTAGAAAACTCCTCCGGGGGAGGAAGGTTAATCAGCCCCAGCATTTT
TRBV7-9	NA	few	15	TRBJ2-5	CASSLGLAGTKTQYF	TGTGCCAGCAGCTTAGGCCTTGCAGGGACAAAGACCCAGTACTTC
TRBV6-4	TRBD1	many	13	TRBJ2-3	CASSGQGQDTQYF	TGTGCCAGCAGTGGACAGGGGCAGGATACGCAGTATTTT
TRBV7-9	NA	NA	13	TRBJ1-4	CASSPPRGEKLFF	TGTGCCAGCAGTCCCCCCCGCGGTGAAAAACTGTTTTTT
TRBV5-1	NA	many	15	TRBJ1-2	CASSRWDPGPYGYTF	TGCGCCAGCAGCCGGTGGGACCCTGGACCCTATGGCTACACCTTC